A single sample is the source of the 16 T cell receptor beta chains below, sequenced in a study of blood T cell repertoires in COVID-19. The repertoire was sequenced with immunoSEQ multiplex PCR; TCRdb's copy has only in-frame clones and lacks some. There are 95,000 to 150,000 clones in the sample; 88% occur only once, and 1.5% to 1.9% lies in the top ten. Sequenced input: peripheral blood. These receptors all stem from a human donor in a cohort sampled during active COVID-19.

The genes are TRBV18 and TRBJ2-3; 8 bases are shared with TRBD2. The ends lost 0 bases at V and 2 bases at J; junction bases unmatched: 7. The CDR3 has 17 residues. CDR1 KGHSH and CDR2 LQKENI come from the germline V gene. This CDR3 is CASSPPRERETTDTQYF. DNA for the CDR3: TGTGCCAGCTCACCACCTAGGGAGCGGGAGACCACAGATACGCAGTATTTT.

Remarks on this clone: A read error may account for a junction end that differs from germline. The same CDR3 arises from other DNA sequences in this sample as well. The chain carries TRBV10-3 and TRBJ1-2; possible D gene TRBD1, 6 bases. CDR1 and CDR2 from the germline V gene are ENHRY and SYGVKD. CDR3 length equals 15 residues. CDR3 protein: CAISGLGQENYGYTF. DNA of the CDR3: TGCGCCATCAGTGGATTGGGACAAGAAAACTATGGCTACACCTTC.

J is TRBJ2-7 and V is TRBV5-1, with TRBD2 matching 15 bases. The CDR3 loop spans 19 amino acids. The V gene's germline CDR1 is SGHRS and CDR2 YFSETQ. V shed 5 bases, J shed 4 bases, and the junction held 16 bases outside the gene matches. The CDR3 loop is CASSSTGLAGGHLRYEQYF. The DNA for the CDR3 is TGCGCCAGCAGTTCTACGGGACTAGCGGGAGGCCACCTAAGGTACGAGCAGTACTTC.

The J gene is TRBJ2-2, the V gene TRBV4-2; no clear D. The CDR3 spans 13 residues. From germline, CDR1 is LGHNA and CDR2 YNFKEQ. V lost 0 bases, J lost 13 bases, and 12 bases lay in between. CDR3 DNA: TGTGCCAGCAGCCAAGATTGGTCCGGTGGGCTGTTTTTT. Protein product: CASSQDWSGGLFF.

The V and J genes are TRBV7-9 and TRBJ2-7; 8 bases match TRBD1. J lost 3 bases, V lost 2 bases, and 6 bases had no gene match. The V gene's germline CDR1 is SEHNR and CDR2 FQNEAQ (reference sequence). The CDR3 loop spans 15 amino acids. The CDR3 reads CASSLPTGAIYEQYF. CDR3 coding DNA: TGTGCCAGCAGCTTACCGACAGGGGCAATCTACGAGCAGTACTTC.

The CDR3 loop is CATSGGGPVETQYF. The CDR3 nucleotides are TGTGCCACCAGTGGGGGGGGTCCGGTTGAGACCCAGTACTTC. This chain joins TRBV24-1 and TRBJ2-5, with 7 bases that match TRBD2. This CDR3 contains 14 residues. The ends lost 5 bases at V and 5 bases at J; junction bases unmatched: 7. CDR1 and CDR2 (germline): KGHDR, SFDVKD.

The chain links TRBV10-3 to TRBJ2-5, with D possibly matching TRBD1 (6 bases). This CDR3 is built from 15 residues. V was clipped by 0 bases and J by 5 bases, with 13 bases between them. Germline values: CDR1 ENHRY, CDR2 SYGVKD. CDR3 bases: TGTGCCATCAGTGAGTCGTCTCAGGGGCTGGAGACCCAGTACTTC. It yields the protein CAISESSQGLETQYF.

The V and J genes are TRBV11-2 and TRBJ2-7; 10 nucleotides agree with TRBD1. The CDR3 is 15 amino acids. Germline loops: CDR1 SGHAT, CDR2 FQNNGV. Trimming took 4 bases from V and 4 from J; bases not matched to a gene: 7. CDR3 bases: TGTGCCAGCAGCTCATCCGGGACAGGGGTTTACGAGCAGTACTTC. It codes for CASSSSGTGVYEQYF.

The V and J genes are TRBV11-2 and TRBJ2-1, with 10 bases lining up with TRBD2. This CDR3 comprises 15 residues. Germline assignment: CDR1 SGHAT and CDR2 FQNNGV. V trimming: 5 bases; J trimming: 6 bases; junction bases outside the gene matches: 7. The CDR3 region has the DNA TGTGCCAGCAGCCCTTCTAGCGGGAGTCCCAATGAGCAGTTCTTC. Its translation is CASSPSSGSPNEQFF.

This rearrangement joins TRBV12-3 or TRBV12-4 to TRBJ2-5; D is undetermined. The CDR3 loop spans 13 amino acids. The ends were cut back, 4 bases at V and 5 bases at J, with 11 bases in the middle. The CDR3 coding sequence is TGTGCCAGCAGTTCGATGACTCTGGAGACCCAGTACTTC. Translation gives CASSSMTLETQYF.

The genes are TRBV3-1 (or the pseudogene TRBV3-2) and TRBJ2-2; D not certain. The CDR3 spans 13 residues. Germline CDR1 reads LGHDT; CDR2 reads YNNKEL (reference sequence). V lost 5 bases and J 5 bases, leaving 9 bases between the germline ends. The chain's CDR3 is CASSFLRTGELFF. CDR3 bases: TGTGCCAGCAGCTTTCTCAGGACCGGGGAGCTGTTTTTT.

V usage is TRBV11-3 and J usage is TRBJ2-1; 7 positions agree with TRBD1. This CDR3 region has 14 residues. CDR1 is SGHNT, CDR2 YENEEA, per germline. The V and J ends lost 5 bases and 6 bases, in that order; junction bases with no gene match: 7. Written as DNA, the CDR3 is TGTGCCAGCAGCCCCCGGGACAGACCCAATGAGCAGTTCTTC. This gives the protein CASSPRDRPNEQFF.

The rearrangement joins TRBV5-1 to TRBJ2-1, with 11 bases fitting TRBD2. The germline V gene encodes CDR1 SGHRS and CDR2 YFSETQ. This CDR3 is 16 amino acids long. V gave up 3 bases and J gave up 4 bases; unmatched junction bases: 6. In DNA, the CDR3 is TGCGCCAGCAGCTCACTAGCGGGAGACGCGTACAATGAGCAGTTCTTC. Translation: CASSSLAGDAYNEQFF.

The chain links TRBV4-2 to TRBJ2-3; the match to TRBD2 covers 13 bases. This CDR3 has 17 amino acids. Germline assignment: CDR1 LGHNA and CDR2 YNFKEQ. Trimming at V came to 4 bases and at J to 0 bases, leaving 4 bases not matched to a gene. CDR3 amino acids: CASSRGLAGFSTDTQYF. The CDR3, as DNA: TGTGCCAGCAGCCGGGGACTAGCGGGGTTCAGCACAGATACGCAGTATTTT.

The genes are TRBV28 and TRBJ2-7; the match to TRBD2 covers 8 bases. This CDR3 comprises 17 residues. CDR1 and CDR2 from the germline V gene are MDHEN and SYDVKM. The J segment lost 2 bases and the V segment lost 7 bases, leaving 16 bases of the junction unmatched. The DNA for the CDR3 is TGTGCCAGCATGTCGGTGTCCTCTCTGCGGGAGGCCTACGAGCAGTACTTC. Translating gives CASMSVSSLREAYEQYF.

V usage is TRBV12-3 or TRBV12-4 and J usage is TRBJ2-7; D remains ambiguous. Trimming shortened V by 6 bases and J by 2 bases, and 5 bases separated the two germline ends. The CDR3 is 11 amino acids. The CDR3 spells CASSRAYEQYF. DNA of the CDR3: TGTGCCAGCAGCCGAGCCTACGAGCAGTACTTC.